This T cell receptor (beta chain) emerged from a study of blood T cell repertoires in COVID-19. This clone was picked up one time. Repertoires were generated with immunoSEQ multiplex PCR, while TCRdb's copy carries only in-frame clones and drops some. This sample has just over 85,000 clones, with 80% to 90% found just once. CDR3 length equals 16 residues. CDR1 SGHNT and CDR2 YYREEE come from the germline V gene (reference sequence). V shed 1 base, J shed 5 bases, and the junction held 7 bases outside the gene matches. This TCR was sampled from a man aged 45-65 years with acute or convalescent COVID-19. The chain recombines TRBV5-4 with TRBJ2-2; 8 bases agree with TRBD1. Input material: peripheral blood. This CDR3 reads CASSLLSGGRTGELFF. DNA for the CDR3: TGTGCCAGCAGCTTGCTTTCAGGGGGCCGAACCGGGGAGCTGTTTTTT.